The T cell receptor beta chain described here comes from a study of OX40 agonist ivuxolimab in advanced cancers. V lost 5 bases to trimming and J lost 0 bases, with 11 bases between them. Germline-derived CDR1 and CDR2 are SGHTA and FQGNSA. The CDR3 loop spans 14 amino acids. Some clones are missing from TCRdb's copy, which holds only in-frame ones; the method was immunoSEQ multiplex PCR. The table lists over 85,000 clones, 91% of them singletons. The chain couples TRBV7-2 to TRBJ2-7, with no clear D. This TCR came from an adult with an advanced solid tumor such as melanoma, head and neck, liver or kidney cancer. Sequenced material: CD4+ or CD8+ T cells sorted from blood, taken in a trial of the OX40 agonist ivuxolimab. The CDR3: CASSKVLSSYEQYF. CDR3 nucleotide sequence: TGTGCCAGCAGCAAGGTCCTCAGCTCCTACGAGCAGTACTTC.